The clone carrying this T cell receptor (beta chain) was observed once. The data were produced by immunoSEQ multiplex PCR, yet TCRdb's version contains in-frame clones alone and is incomplete. In the table there are approximately 210,000 clones, roughly nine tenths of which are singletons. The J segment lost 6 bases and the V segment lost 5 bases, leaving 12 bases of the junction unmatched. CDR1 is SGHVS, CDR2 FQNEAQ, per germline. There are 16 residues in the CDR3. The record originates from a study of blood T cell repertoires in COVID-19. The chain links TRBV7-8 to TRBJ1-2, with 10 nucleotides matching TRBD1. The specimen sequenced was peripheral blood. The TCR comes from a young man with acute or convalescent COVID-19. CDR3 sequence: CASSPHGQGVGNGYTF. CDR3 nucleotide sequence: TGTGCCAGCAGCCCCCATGGACAGGGGGTAGGTAATGGCTACACCTTC.